This T cell receptor (beta chain) originates from a study of cytomegalovirus exposure and HLA in healthy donors. Whole-study results and caveats: Apart from CMV serostatus, no immune exposure information was available. It was assumed in the presence/absence analyses that sequencing depth was roughly uniform across donors. TCR beta V- and J-gene trimming was later associated with a missense DCLRE1C variant.

Nominal health characterized the donors when sampled, though unrecorded immune exposures were likely. Germline CDR1 reads SNHLY; CDR2 reads FYNNEI. The CDR3 has 13 amino acids. V was clipped by 7 bases and J by 8 bases, with 14 bases between them. For this clone: What it binds is not known.

PCR primers comprised 60 Vbeta and 13 Jbeta primers. Only in-frame clones appear in the TCRdb table, and some are missing; sequencing was by immunoSEQ multiplex PCR. The sample carries 180,000 or so clones, 82% recorded once. The receptor was derived from a man aged 40-50 years in good health and CMV-seronegative. The V and J genes are TRBV2 and TRBJ1-4; D is perhaps TRBD1 (5 bases). What was sequenced was PBMCs. CDR3 in amino acids: CASKPGVVEKLFF. CDR3 in DNA: TGTGCCAGCAAGCCGGGGGTGGTCGAAAAACTGTTTTTT.